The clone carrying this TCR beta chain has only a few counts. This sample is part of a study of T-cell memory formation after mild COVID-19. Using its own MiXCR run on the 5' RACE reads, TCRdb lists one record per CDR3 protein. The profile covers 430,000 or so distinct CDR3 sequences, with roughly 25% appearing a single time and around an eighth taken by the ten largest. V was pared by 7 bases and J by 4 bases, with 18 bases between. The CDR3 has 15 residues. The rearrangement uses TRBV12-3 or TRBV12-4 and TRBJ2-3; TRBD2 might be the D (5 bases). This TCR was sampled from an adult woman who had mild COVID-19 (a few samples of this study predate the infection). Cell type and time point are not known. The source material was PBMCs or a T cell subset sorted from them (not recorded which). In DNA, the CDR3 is TGTGCCAGCAACCATGGAGGACTTAAGGCAGATACGCAGTATTTT. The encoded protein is CASNHGGLKADTQYF.